A few counts support the clone carrying this T cell receptor beta chain. Its target is not known. Samples each had at least 6 micrograms of total RNA extracted. The sample belongs to a study of blood T cells in healthy people across ages. General study findings and limits: Roughly linearly, TCR beta diversity per million T cells fell as age increased. One million T cells yielded diversity estimates that were considered underestimates.

With a J-beta primer mix and a sample-barcoded 5' primer, a second PCR ran about 7 to 11 cycles. The study obtained at least 2.5 million CDR3-containing paired-end reads from every sample. Each CDR3 protein is one row after TCRdb ran MiXCR on the 5' RACE reads. Of 650,000 to 900,000 distinct CDR3 sequences in the sample, 62% were seen once. Germline CDR1 is SGHTA and CDR2 is FQGNSA. The ends were cut back, 1 base at V and 0 bases at J, with 10 bases in the middle. The CDR3 is 17 amino acids. The rearrangement joins TRBV7-2 to TRBJ2-6, with D perhaps TRBD1 (6 bases). This sequence originates from a man under 40 in good health. The specimen was blood. The DNA of the CDR3 is TGTGCCAGCAGCTTAGGACAGGCCCTCTCTGGGGCCAACGTCCTGACTTTC. Amino acids: CASSLGQALSGANVLTF. The full variable domain, with the rest looked up from reference TRBV7-2 and TRBJ2-6, is GAGVSQSPSNKVTEKGKDVELRCDPISGHTALYWYRQSLGQGLEFLIYFQGNSAPDKSGLPSDRFSAERTGGSVSTLTIQRTQQEDSAVYLCASSLGQALSGANVLTFGAGSRLTVL.